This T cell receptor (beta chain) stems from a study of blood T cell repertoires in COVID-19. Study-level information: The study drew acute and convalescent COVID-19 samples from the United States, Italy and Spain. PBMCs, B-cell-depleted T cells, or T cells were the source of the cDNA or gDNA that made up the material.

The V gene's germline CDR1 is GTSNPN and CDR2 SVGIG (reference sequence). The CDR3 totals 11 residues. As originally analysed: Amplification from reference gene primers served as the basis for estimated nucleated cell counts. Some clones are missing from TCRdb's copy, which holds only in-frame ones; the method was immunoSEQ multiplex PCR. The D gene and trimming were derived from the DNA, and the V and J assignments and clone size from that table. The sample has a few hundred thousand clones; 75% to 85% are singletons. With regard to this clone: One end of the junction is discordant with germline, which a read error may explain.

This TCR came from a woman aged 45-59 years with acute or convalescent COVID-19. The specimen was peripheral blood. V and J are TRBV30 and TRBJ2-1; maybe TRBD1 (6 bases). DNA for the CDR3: TGTGCCTGGAGACCAGGGGAAAGCTTGATCTTC. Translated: CAWRPGESLIF.